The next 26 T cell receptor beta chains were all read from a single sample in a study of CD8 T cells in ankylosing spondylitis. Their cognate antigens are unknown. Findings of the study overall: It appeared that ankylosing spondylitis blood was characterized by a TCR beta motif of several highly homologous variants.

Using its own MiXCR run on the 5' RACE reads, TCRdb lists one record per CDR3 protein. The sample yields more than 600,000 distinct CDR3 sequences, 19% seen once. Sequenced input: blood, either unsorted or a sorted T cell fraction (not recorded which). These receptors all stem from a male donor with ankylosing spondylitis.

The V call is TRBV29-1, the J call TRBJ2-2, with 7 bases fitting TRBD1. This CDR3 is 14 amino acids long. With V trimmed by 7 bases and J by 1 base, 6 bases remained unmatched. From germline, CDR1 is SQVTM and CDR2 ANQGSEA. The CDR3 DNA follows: TGCAGCGCGAACAGGGGTTGGAACACCGGGGAGCTGTTTTTT. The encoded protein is CSANRGWNTGELFF.

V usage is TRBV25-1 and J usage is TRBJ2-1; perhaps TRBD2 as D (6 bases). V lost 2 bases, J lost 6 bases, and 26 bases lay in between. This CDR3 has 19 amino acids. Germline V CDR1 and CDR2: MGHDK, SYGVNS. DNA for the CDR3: TGTGCCAGCAGTGAAAGGAGATTGGGGCCGCCCTCGGGGGTCAATGAGCAGTTCTTC. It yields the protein CASSERRLGPPSGVNEQFF.

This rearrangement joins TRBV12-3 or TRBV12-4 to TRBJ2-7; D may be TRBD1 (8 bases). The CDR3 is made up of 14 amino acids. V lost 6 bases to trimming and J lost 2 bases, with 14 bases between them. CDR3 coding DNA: TGTGCCAGCAGACAGGGGGGGCACCCCTACGAGCAGTACTTC. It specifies CASRQGGHPYEQYF.

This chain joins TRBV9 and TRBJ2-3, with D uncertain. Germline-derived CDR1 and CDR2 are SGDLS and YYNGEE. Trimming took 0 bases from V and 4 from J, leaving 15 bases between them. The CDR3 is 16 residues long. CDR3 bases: TGTGCCAGCAGCGTAGACCGTGTGGCTCGGTCAGATACGCAGTATTTT. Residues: CASSVDRVARSDTQYF.

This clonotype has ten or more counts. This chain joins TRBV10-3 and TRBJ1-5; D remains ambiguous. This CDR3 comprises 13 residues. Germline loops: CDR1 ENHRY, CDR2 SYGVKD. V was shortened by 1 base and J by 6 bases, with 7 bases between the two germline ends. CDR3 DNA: TGTGCCATCAGTGAGTATGCGGCTCAGCCCCAGCATTTT. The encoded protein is CAISEYAAQPQHF.

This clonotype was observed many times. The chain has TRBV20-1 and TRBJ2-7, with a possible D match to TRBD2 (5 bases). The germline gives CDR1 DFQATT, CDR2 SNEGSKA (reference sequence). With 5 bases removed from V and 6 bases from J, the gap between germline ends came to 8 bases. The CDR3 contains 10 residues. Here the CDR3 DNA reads TGCAGTGCTGAGAGGGCCGAGCAGTACTTC. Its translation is CSAERAEQYF.

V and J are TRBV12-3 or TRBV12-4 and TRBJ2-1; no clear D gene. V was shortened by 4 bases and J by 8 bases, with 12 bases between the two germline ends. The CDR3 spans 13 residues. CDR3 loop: CASSSISLHEQFF. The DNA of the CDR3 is TGTGCCAGCAGTTCTATTAGCCTACATGAGCAGTTCTTC.

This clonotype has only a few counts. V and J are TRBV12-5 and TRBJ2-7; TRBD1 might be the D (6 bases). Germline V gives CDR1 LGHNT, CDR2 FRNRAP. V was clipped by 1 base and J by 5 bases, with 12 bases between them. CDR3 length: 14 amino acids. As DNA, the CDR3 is TGTGCTAGTGGTTTGGGGACAGTCGCCAACGAGCAGTACTTC. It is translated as CASGLGTVANEQYF.

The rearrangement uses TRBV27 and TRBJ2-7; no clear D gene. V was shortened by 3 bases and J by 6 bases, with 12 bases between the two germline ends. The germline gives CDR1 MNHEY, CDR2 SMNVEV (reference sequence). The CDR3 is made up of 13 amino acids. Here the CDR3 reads CASSFAGLTEQYF. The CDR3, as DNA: TGTGCCAGCAGTTTCGCAGGTTTAACCGAGCAGTACTTC.

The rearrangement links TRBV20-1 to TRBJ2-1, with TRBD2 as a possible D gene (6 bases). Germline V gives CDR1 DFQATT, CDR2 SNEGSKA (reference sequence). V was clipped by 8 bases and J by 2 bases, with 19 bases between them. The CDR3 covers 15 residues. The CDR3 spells CSSRSGDLAYNEQFF. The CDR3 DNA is TGCAGTTCAAGAAGTGGGGACTTGGCCTACAATGAGCAGTTCTTC.

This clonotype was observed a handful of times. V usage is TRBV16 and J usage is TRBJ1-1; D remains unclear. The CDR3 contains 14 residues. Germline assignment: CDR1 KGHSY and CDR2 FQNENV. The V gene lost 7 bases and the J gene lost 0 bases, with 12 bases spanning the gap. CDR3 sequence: CASIWGVMNTEAFF. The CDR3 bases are TGTGCCAGCATCTGGGGAGTAATGAACACTGAAGCTTTCTTT.

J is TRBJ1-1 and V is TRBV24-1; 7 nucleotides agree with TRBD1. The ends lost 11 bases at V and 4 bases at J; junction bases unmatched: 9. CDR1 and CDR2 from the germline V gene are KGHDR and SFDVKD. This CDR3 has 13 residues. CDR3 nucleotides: TGTGCCAGGGAGGGACAGCGGTCCACTGAAGCTTTCTTT. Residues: CAREGQRSTEAFF.

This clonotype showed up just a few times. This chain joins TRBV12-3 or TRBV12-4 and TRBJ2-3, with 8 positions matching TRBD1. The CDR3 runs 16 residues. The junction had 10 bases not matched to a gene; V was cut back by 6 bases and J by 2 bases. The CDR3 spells CASSDVRGPLTDTQYF. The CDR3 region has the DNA TGTGCCAGCAGCGATGTCAGGGGGCCCCTCACAGATACGCAGTATTTT.

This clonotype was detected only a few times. CDR3 bases: TGTGCCATCAGTGAGTCAGGGACGAAACCCGCAGATACGCAGTATTTT. Translation: CAISESGTKPADTQYF. The chain has TRBV10-3 and TRBJ2-3; D may correspond to TRBD1 or TRBD2 (5 bases each). The V end lost 0 bases, the J end lost 4 bases, and 14 bases lay between the germline ends. This CDR3 is built from 16 residues. Germline CDR1 and CDR2: ENHRY and SYGVKD.

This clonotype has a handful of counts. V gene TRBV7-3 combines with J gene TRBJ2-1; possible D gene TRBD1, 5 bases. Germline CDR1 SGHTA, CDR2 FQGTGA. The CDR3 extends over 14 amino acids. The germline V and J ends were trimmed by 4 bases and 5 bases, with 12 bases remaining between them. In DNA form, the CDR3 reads TGTGCCAGCAGCTCGAACTCAGGGAACAATGAGCAGTTCTTC. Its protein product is CASSSNSGNNEQFF.

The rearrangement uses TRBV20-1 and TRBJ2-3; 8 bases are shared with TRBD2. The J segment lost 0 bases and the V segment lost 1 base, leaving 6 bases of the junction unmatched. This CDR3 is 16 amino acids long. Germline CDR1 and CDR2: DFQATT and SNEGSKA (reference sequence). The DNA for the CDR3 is TGCAGTGCTAGAGGACTAGCGCCACCGAGCACAGATACGCAGTATTTT. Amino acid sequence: CSARGLAPPSTDTQYF.

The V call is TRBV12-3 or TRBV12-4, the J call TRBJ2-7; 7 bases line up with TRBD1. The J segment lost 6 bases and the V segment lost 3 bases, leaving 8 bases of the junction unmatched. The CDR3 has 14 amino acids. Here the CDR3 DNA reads TGTGCCAGCAGTTTTCCCGACAGGGCATCCGAGCAGTACTTC. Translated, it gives CASSFPDRASEQYF.

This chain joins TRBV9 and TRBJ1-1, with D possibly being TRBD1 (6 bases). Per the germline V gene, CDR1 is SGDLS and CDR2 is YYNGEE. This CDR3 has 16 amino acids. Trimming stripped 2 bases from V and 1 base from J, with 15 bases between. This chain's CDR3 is CASSVAGAGGNTEAFF. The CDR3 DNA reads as TGTGCCAGCAGCGTCGCAGGGGCGGGGGGGAACACTGAAGCTTTCTTT.

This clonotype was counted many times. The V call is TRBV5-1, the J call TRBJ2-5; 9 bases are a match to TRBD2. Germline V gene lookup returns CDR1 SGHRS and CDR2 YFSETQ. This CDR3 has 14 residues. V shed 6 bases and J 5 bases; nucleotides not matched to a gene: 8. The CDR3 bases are TGCGCCAGCAACGGAGCGGGGGGTTTTGAGACCCAGTACTTC. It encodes CASNGAGGFETQYF.

The CDR3 loop is CASSLRASMGASLNEQFF. The CDR3 bases are TGTGCCAGCAGCTTGAGGGCTAGCATGGGGGCCAGTCTCAATGAGCAGTTCTTC. The V call is TRBV9, the J call TRBJ2-1, with TRBD1 as a possible D gene (6 bases). Germline V CDR1 and CDR2: SGDLS, YYNGEE. The CDR3 has 18 amino acids. V lost 4 bases, J lost 6 bases, and 26 bases lay in between.

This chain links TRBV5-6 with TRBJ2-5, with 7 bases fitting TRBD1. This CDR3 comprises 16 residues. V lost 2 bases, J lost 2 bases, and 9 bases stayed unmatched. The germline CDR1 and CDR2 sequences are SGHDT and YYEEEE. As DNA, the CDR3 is TGTGCCAGCAGCTTTTTAGGGACAGCGAAACAAGAGACCCAGTACTTC. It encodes CASSFLGTAKQETQYF.

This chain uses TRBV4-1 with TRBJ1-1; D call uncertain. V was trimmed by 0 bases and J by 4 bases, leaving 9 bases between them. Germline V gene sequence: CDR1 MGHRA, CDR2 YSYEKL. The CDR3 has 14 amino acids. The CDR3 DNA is TGCGCCAGCAGCCAAGATAACTTGGGCACTGAAGCTTTCTTT. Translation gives CASSQDNLGTEAFF.

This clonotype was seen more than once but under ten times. CDR3: CASSSYTGLELEQYF. The CDR3 DNA is TGTGCCAGCAGTTCCTACACAGGGTTGGAGCTCGAGCAGTACTTC. The genes are TRBV12-3 or TRBV12-4 and TRBJ2-7, with a weak D call TRBD1 (6 bases). Trimming pared 4 bases from V and 6 bases from J, leaving 19 bases between. The CDR3 spans 15 residues.

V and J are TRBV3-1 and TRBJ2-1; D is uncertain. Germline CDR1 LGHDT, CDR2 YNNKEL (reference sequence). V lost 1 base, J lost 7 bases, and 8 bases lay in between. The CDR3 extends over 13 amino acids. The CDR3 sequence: CASSQGVMNEQFF. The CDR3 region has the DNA TGTGCCAGCAGCCAAGGGGTTATGAATGAGCAGTTCTTC.

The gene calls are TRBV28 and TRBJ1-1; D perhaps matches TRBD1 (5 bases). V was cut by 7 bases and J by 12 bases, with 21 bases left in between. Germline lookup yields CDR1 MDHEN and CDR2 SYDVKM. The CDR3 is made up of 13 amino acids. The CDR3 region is CASTKPGRGEPFF. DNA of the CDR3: TGTGCCAGCACCAAACCCGGGAGGGGTGAGCCTTTCTTT.

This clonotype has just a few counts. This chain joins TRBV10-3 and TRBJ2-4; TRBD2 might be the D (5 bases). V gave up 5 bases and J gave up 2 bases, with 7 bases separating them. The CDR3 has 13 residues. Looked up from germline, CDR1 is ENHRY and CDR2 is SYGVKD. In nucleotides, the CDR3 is TGTGCCATCAGTACTAGTACCAAAAACATTCAGTACTTC. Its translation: CAISTSTKNIQYF.